This entry lists 8 T cell receptor beta chains sequenced from one sample in a study of blood T cell repertoires in COVID-19. The repertoire was sequenced with immunoSEQ multiplex PCR; TCRdb's copy has only in-frame clones and lacks some. Among around 270,000 clones listed, around 80% were seen once. Material: peripheral blood. The receptors shown here come from a man aged 60-69 years with acute or convalescent COVID-19.

This clone was recorded once. V is TRBV12-3 or TRBV12-4 and J is TRBJ1-6; TRBD1 agrees at 9 bases. The CDR3 covers 13 residues. V was pared by 6 bases and J by 7 bases, with 1 base of the junction left unmatched. This CDR3 is CASRTGGNSPLHF. CDR3 nucleotides: TGTGCCAGCAGGACAGGGGGAAATTCACCCCTCCACTTT.

A single count supports this clone. The CDR3 DNA follows: TGTGCCAGCAGCTCCGGGTTCACTGAAGCTTTCTTT. Protein: CASSSGFTEAFF. The rearrangement uses TRBV7-9 and TRBJ1-1; D gene unclear. Trimming left V 4 bases short and J 4 bases short, with 7 bases between. Looked up from germline, CDR1 is SEHNR and CDR2 is FQNEAQ (reference sequence). The CDR3 runs to 12 residues.

The chain links TRBV11-2 to TRBJ2-3; 15 nucleotides agree with TRBD2. Germline-derived CDR1 and CDR2 are SGHAT and FQNNGV. The CDR3 contains 19 residues. V shed 1 base, J shed 2 bases, and the junction held 7 bases outside the gene matches. The CDR3 DNA follows: TGTGCCAGCAGCTTAGCCGGGACTAGCGGGAGGCTTTCCACAGATACGCAGTATTTT. The encoded protein is CASSLAGTSGRLSTDTQYF.

This clone occurred a few times. This chain joins TRBV6-2 or TRBV6-3 and TRBJ1-6; 8 nucleotides agree with TRBD1. J gave up 2 bases and V 2 bases, and 11 bases lay outside the gene matches. CDR3 length: 19 amino acids. The germline V gene encodes CDR1 MNHEY and CDR2 SVGEGT. CDR3 DNA sequence: TGTGCCAGCAGTTACGTCCCGGGACAGGAGGCACCCTATAATTCACCCCTCCACTTT. Its translation: CASSYVPGQEAPYNSPLHF.

The chain combines TRBV2 with TRBJ1-5, with D unresolved. This CDR3 is 15 amino acids long. Deletions cut 3 bases from V and 3 bases from J, with 12 bases between. Germline CDR1 is SNHLY and CDR2 is FYNNEI. CDR3 nucleotides: TGTGCCAGCAGTGATTTCGGAGGAAACAATCAGCCCCAGCATTTT. It translates to CASSDFGGNNQPQHF.

This clone appeared a single time. The rearrangement links TRBV7-3 to TRBJ2-3, with TRBD2 matching 10 bases. The ends lost 3 bases at V and 5 bases at J; junction bases unmatched: 2. Germline V gene sequence: CDR1 SGHTA, CDR2 FQGTGA. CDR3 length equals 14 residues. The CDR3 nucleotides are TGTGCCAGCAGCTTCGGACTAGCGGTAGATACGCAGTATTTT. Its protein product is CASSFGLAVDTQYF. The entire variable domain, with the rest obtained from reference TRBV7-3 and TRBJ2-3, is as follows: GAGVSQTPSNKVTEKGKYVELRCDPISGHTALYWYRQSLGQGPEFLIYFQGTGAADDSGLPNDRFFAVRPEGSVSTLKIQRTERGDSAVYLCASSFGLAVDTQYFGPGTRLTVL.

Here the CDR3 reads CASSDPTPTGGSYNEQFF. CDR3 bases: TGTGCCAGCAGTGATCCCACTCCAACAGGGGGCTCCTACAATGAGCAGTTCTTC. This chain uses TRBV25-1 with TRBJ2-1; 8 bases agree with TRBD1. Looked up from germline, CDR1 is MGHDK and CDR2 is SYGVNS. V gave up 3 bases and J gave up 0 bases; unmatched junction bases: 10. The CDR3 loop spans 18 amino acids.

This clone was found once. This chain links TRBV19 with TRBJ2-2; D remains unclear. The CDR3 spans 14 residues. The germline V gene has CDR1 LNHDA and CDR2 SQIVND (reference sequence). With 6 bases removed from V and 2 bases from J, the gap between germline ends came to 10 bases. The CDR3 DNA reads TGTGCCAGTAGAGCAGGCAGAAACACCGGGGAGCTGTTTTTT. Protein product: CASRAGRNTGELFF. The full variable domain, in which reference TRBV19 and TRBJ2-2 provide the parts outside the CDR3, is DGGITQSPKYLFRKEGQNVTLSCEQNLNHDAMYWYRQDPGQGLRLIYYSQIVNDFQKGDIAEGYSVSREKKESFPLTVTSAQKNPTAFYLCASRAGRNTGELFFGEGSRLTVL.